This TCR beta chain stems from a study of blood T cell repertoires in COVID-19. Study in general: Samples of COVID-19 (acute and convalescent) were obtained from the United States, Italy and Spain. Sample material is recorded as cDNA or gDNA derived from T cells, B-cell-depleted T cells, or PBMCs.

Germline V gene lookup returns CDR1 DFQATT and CDR2 SNEGSKA (reference sequence). CDR3 length: 9 residues. Under the authors' procedure: For nucleated cells, counts were estimated from reference gene primer amplification. Produced via immunoSEQ multiplex PCR; TCRdb's table is partial and in-frame only. The D gene and trimming were derived from the DNA, and the V and J assignments and clone size from that table. The sample consists of fewer than 85,000 clones, about 80% of them appearing once. The chain carries TRBV20-1 and TRBJ2-7; D unclear. The source material was peripheral blood. The clonotype comes from a human donor in a cohort sampled during active COVID-19. The CDR3 nucleotides read TGCATCTTTCCGGCAGGTGGGTACTTC. Its translation: CIFPAGGYF.